The present T cell receptor beta chain was sequenced within a study of T cell changes during pregnancy in multiple sclerosis. Between the trimmed V and J ends, which lost 1 base and 6 bases, there was a span of 9 bases. The germline V gene has CDR1 SEHNR and CDR2 FQNEAQ (reference sequence). The CDR3 sequence is 13 residues long. The table came from immunoSEQ multiplex PCR; TCRdb's copy has only in-frame clones and leaves some out. The data show approximately 130,000 clones, 93% seen once. This clone appeared a few times. The receptor comes from a female donor with multiple sclerosis, enrolled in a pregnancy study. The genes are TRBV7-9 and TRBJ1-2; TRBD1 might be the D (5 bases). The specimen comprised peripheral blood, sampled before pregnancy. The CDR3 loop reads CASSLGQLDGYTF. For the CDR3, the DNA is TGTGCCAGCAGCTTAGGACAGTTGGATGGCTACACCTTC.